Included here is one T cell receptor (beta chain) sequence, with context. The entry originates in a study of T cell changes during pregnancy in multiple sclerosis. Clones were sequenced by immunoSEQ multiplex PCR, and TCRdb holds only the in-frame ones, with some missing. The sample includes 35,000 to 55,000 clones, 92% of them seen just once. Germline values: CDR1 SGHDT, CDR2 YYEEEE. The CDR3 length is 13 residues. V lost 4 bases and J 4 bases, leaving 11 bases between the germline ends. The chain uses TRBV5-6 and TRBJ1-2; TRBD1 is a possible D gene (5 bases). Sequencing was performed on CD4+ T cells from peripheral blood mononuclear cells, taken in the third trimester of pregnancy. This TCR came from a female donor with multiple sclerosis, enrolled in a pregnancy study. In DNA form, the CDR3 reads TGTGCCAGCAGCATCATGGGGCCCTATGGCTACACCTTC. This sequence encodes CASSIMGPYGYTF.